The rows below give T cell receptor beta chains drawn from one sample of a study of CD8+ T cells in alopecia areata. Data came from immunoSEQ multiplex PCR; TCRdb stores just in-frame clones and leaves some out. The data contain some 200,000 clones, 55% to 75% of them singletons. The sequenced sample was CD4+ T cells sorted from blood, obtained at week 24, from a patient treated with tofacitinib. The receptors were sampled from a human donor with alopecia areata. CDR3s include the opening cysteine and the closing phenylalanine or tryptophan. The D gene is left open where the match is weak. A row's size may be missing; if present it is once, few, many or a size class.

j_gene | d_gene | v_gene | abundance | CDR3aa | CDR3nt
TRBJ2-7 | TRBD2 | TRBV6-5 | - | CASSYRRGGFYEQYF | TGTGCCAGCAGTTACAGGCGGGGGGGCTTCTACGAGCAGTACTTC
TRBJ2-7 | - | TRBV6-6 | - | CASRLKEGYEQYF | TGTGCCAGCCGCTTAAAGGAAGGCTACGAGCAGTACTTC
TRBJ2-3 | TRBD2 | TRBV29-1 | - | CSDRGTSGSDTQYF | TGCAGCGACAGGGGAACTAGCGGGTCGGATACGCAGTATTTT
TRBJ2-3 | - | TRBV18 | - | CASSPGEDTQYF | TGTGCCAGCTCACCAGGGGAGGATACGCAGTATTTT
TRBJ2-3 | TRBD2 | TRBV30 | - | CAWSAQREGRADTQYF | TGTGCCTGGAGTGCCCAGCGGGAGGGGAGGGCAGATACGCAGTATTTT
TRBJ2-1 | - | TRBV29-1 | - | CSVEERYNEQFF | TGCAGCGTTGAAGAACGCTACAATGAGCAGTTCTTC
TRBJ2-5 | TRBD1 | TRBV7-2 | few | CASSTQPGQLHF | TGTGCCAGCAGCACGCAGCCGGGACAGCTACACTTC
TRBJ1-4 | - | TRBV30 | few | CAWTVGVTMKATNEKLFF | TGTGCCTGGACCGTGGGAGTGACTATGAAAGCAACTAATGAAAAACTGTTTTTT
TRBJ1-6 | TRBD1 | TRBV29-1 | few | CSVMTGGNSPLHF | TGCAGCGTTATGACAGGGGGTAATTCACCCCTCCACTTT
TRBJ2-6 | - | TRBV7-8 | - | CASSWRSSGANVLTF | TGTGCCAGCAGCTGGAGGAGCTCTGGGGCCAACGTCCTGACTTTC
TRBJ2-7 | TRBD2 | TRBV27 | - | CASSPYSSGNSYEQYF | TGTGCCAGCAGCCCGTATTCTAGCGGGAACTCCTACGAGCAGTACTTC